These 17 T cell receptor beta chains were all obtained from the same sample, sequenced in a study of metastatic and nonmetastatic thyroid tumors. No patient received treatment before thyroid surgery. TCRdb ran MiXCR on the PCR reads. The table includes roughly 72,000 clones, less than 20% detected once. The sequenced sample consisted of blood. Source of these receptors: a female donor with papillary thyroid cancer or a benign thyroid nodule (not recorded which). Some clones in this sample may be carry-over from other donors' samples.

This clone was observed a single time. A much larger clone lies a single base off, so this may be a read error. The chain couples TRBV4-2 to TRBJ2-5; maybe TRBD2 (5 bases). The CDR3 has 16 amino acids. The germline V gene encodes CDR1 LGHNA and CDR2 YNFKEQ. The V gene lost 1 base and the J gene lost 5 bases, with 17 bases spanning the gap. Here the CDR3 reads CASSQAGTSGMETQYF. Here the CDR3 DNA reads TGTGCCAGCAGCCAAGCCGGAACTAGTGGCATGGAGACCCAGTACTTC.

This clone has a handful of counts. The chain joins TRBV6-1 to TRBJ1-4, with D uncertain. V shed 7 bases and J shed 8 bases, with 20 bases lying between them. This CDR3 has 15 amino acids. CDR1 and CDR2 (germline): MNHNS, SASEGT. The CDR3 region is CASTQAGMGGEKLFF. CDR3 in DNA: TGTGCCAGCACTCAAGCTGGGATGGGAGGGGAAAAACTGTTTTTT.

This clone was counted many times. The chain uses TRBV4-1 and TRBJ2-7; 10 bases line up with TRBD1. The length of the CDR3 is 18 residues. Germline CDR1 MGHRA, CDR2 YSYEKL. V shed 3 bases, J shed 4 bases, and the junction held 15 bases outside the gene matches. This chain's CDR3 is CASSQAPSRQGARYEQYF. In DNA form, the CDR3 reads TGCGCCAGCAGCCAGGCCCCGTCCCGACAGGGGGCGAGGTACGAGCAGTACTTC.

This clone was seen many times. The chain has TRBV5-5 and TRBJ2-1, with D possibly being TRBD1 (5 bases). CDR3 length: 15 amino acids. V shed 0 bases and J shed 4 bases, with 11 bases lying between them. Germline V gene data show CDR1 as SGHKS and CDR2 as YYEKEE (reference sequence). CDR3 DNA sequence: TGTGCCAGCAGCTTGGGACAGAACCCTTACAATGAGCAGTTCTTC. It specifies CASSLGQNPYNEQFF.

Many counts were recorded for this clone. V gene TRBV2 combines with J gene TRBJ2-6; weak D call: TRBD2 (5 bases). Germline V gene lookup returns CDR1 SNHLY and CDR2 FYNNEI. The CDR3 spans 16 residues. Deletions cut 0 bases from V and 2 bases from J, with 8 bases between. DNA for the CDR3: TGTGCCAGCAGTGAAGCGCACGGGGCTGGGGCCAACGTCCTGACTTTC. Its protein is CASSEAHGAGANVLTF.

The CDR3 loop is CASSPPSGGELFF. In nucleotides, the CDR3 is TGTGCCAGCTCACCACCATCCGGCGGGGAGCTGTTTTTT. The chain recombines TRBV18 with TRBJ2-2, with D unclear. CDR3 length: 13 amino acids. CDR1 KGHSH and CDR2 LQKENI come from the germline V gene. Trimming pared 0 bases from V and 7 bases from J, leaving 6 bases between.

This clone was found many times. This sequence joins TRBV20-1 and TRBJ2-7; D unclear. This CDR3 has 15 amino acids. From germline, CDR1 is DFQATT and CDR2 SNEGSKA (reference sequence). Trimming stripped 1 base from V and 4 bases from J, with 17 bases between. This CDR3 is CSARVQQKNLYEQYF. The CDR3 DNA follows: TGCAGTGCTAGAGTGCAACAGAAAAACTTATACGAGCAGTACTTC.

This clone was observed a handful of times. A much larger clonotype is one base distant, so this may be a read error. This rearrangement joins TRBV10-2 to TRBJ2-3; possibly TRBD1 for D (6 bases). The germline V gene has CDR1 WSHSY and CDR2 SAAADI. The CDR3 loop spans 14 amino acids. Between the trimmed V and J ends, which lost 5 bases and 4 bases, there was a span of 13 bases. The CDR3 nucleotides are TGCGCCAGCAGTTCGGCCGGGACATCAGATACGCAGTATTTT. Protein product: CASSSAGTSDTQYF.

This clone has ten or more counts. This rearrangement joins TRBV12-5 to TRBJ2-7; a possible D gene is TRBD1 (6 bases). With 6 bases removed from V and 0 bases from J, the gap between germline ends came to 9 bases. This CDR3 has 13 amino acids. From germline, CDR1 is LGHNT and CDR2 FRNRAP. The CDR3 loop is CASGQGSSYEQYF. The CDR3 DNA is TGTGCTAGTGGGCAGGGGAGCTCCTACGAGCAGTACTTC.

This clone was counted only a few times. A read error may be the cause here, since a much bigger clone is one base away. The J gene is TRBJ2-1, the V gene TRBV12-3 or TRBV12-4; TRBD2 is a possible D gene (5 bases). V was pared by 7 bases and J by 8 bases, with 12 bases between. The CDR3 is 12 amino acids. The CDR3: CASTNGVHEQFF. CDR3 in DNA: TGTGCCAGCACCAACGGGGTACATGAGCAGTTCTTC.

This clone was detected many times. The chain links TRBV7-2 to TRBJ2-5; 7 nucleotides align to TRBD2. The CDR3 is 15 residues long. The V and J ends lost 1 base and 5 bases, in that order; junction bases with no gene match: 7. CDR1 and CDR2 from the germline V gene are SGHTA and FQGNSA. This CDR3 reads CASSLEVRGGETQYF. As DNA, the CDR3 is TGTGCCAGCAGCTTAGAGGTTAGGGGAGGGGAGACCCAGTACTTC.

The chain carries TRBV20-1 and TRBJ1-6; 10 bases are a match to TRBD1. Germline V gives CDR1 DFQATT, CDR2 SNEGSKA (reference sequence). Unmatched junction bases numbered 7, after V lost 1 base and J lost 7 bases. CDR3 length: 16 amino acids. The chain's CDR3 is CSARAPGQGMNSPLHF. The CDR3, as DNA: TGCAGTGCTAGAGCCCCGGGACAGGGGATGAATTCACCCCTCCACTTT.

This chain joins TRBV11-2 and TRBJ2-3; D is perhaps TRBD1 (6 bases). Trimming took 3 bases from V and 1 from J, leaving 17 bases between them. Germline V gene data show CDR1 as SGHAT and CDR2 as FQNNGV. This CDR3 comprises 17 residues. CDR3 sequence reads: CASSFRNRAIGTDTQYF. The CDR3, as DNA: TGTGCCAGCAGCTTTCGAAACAGGGCTATCGGCACAGATACGCAGTATTTT.

This clone occurred many times. The gene calls are TRBV2 and TRBJ1-4; D ambiguous. Trimming removed 6 bases at V and 4 bases at J, with 6 bases between. This CDR3 is built from 12 residues. Germline values: CDR1 SNHLY, CDR2 FYNNEI. The CDR3 sequence: CASRVLNEKLFF. In DNA form, the CDR3 reads TGTGCCAGCAGGGTTCTTAATGAAAAACTGTTTTTT.

This clone came up many times. In nucleotides, the CDR3 is TGTGCCAGTAGTTGGGGGCCCTTGAACACTGAAGCTTTCTTT. As protein: CASSWGPLNTEAFF. This chain links TRBV19 with TRBJ1-1; TRBD1 is a possible D gene (6 bases). The germline V gene has CDR1 LNHDA and CDR2 SQIVND (reference sequence). The CDR3 is 14 residues long. V was trimmed by 5 bases and J by 0 bases, leaving 10 bases between them.

This clone was recorded a few times. V usage is TRBV30 and J usage is TRBJ2-2; tentatively, D is TRBD1 (6 bases). V shed 3 bases and J shed 1 base, with 6 bases lying between them. The CDR3 sequence is 13 residues long. The germline gives CDR1 GTSNPN, CDR2 SVGIG (reference sequence). In DNA, the CDR3 is TGTGCCTGGAGACAGGGGAACACCGGGGAGCTGTTTTTT. The encoded protein is CAWRQGNTGELFF. The entire variable domain, with the rest obtained from reference TRBV30 and TRBJ2-2, is as follows: SQTIHQWPATLVQPVGSPLSLECTVEGTSNPNLYWYRQAAGRGLQLLFYSVGIGQISSEVPQNLSASRPQDRQFILSSKKLLLSDSGFYLCAWRQGNTGELFFGEGSRLTVL.

The V and J genes are TRBV7-9 and TRBJ1-3; D unresolved. Trimming removed 1 base at V and 4 bases at J, with 11 bases between. The CDR3 is 15 amino acids. Germline V CDR1 and CDR2: SEHNR, FQNEAQ (reference sequence). The CDR3 reads CASSLDLGVGNTIYF. DNA for the CDR3: TGTGCCAGCAGCTTAGATCTCGGGGTCGGAAACACCATATATTTT.